Shown below are 20 T cell receptor beta chains from a single sample sequenced in a study of blood T cell repertoires in COVID-19. Profiling relied on immunoSEQ multiplex PCR, and the TCRdb table lists in-frame clones only, not all of them. The data contain 200,000 to 250,000 clones, 75% to 85% of them seen just once; the ten biggest clones take up roughly 1.3%. The specimen was peripheral blood. These receptors all come from a woman in her twenties or thirties with COVID-19, enrolled during active disease.

CDR3 amino acids: CATSREGQGAYGYTF. The CDR3 nucleotides are TGTGCCACCAGCAGAGAGGGACAGGGGGCGTATGGCTACACCTTC. V is TRBV15 and J is TRBJ1-2; 12 nucleotides match TRBD1. The CDR3 contains 15 residues. The junction had 1 base not matched to a gene; V was cut back by 0 bases and J by 5 bases. Germline V lookup: CDR1 LNHNV, CDR2 YYDKDF (reference sequence).

V is TRBV3-1 (or the pseudogene TRBV3-2) and J is TRBJ1-3, with no clear D. The CDR3 is 17 amino acids. Germline V gene lookup returns CDR1 LGHDT and CDR2 YNNKEL (reference sequence). Trimming cost V 1 base and J 0 bases, with 13 bases left between them. The CDR3 is CASSQGAILYSGNTIYF. The CDR3 DNA reads TGTGCCAGCAGCCAAGGAGCCATTTTGTACTCTGGAAACACCATATATTTT.

This rearrangement joins TRBV6-2 or TRBV6-3 to TRBJ2-3, with 8 bases aligning to TRBD1. Germline V CDR1 and CDR2: MNHEY, SVGEGT. Trimming cost V 6 bases and J 2 bases; bases outside gene matches: 10. The CDR3 is 16 amino acids. The DNA of the CDR3 is TGTGCCAGCAGCCCCTGGACAGGGTCTACCACAGATACGCAGTATTTT. This translates into CASSPWTGSTTDTQYF.

The rearrangement links TRBV6-1 to TRBJ1-1; D is undetermined. V shed 2 bases and J shed 4 bases, with 8 bases lying between them. Looked up from germline, CDR1 is MNHNS and CDR2 is SASEGT. CDR3 size: 13 residues. This chain's CDR3 is CASSETQLTEAFF. CDR3 DNA: TGTGCCAGCAGTGAAACACAGCTCACTGAAGCTTTCTTT.

This clone was counted between two and nine times. The chain carries TRBV30 and TRBJ2-7; TRBD2 aligns across 7 bases. The CDR3 has 14 residues. The V gene's germline CDR1 is GTSNPN and CDR2 SVGIG (reference sequence). With 0 bases clipped from V and 7 bases from J, the junction kept 9 bases outside the gene matches. CDR3 residues: CAWSVKAGVEEQYF. The CDR3 DNA sequence: TGTGCCTGGAGTGTAAAGGCGGGAGTAGAAGAGCAGTACTTC.

This chain links TRBV6-5 with TRBJ2-7, with D possibly being TRBD1 (5 bases). CDR3 length: 14 residues. CDR1 is MNHEY and CDR2 is SVGAGI in the germline V gene. Trimming removed 6 bases from V and 0 bases from J, with 12 bases in between. CDR3 in DNA: TGTGCCAGCAGATCAGGGCTAAGCTCCTACGAGCAGTACTTC. It specifies CASRSGLSSYEQYF.

The chain has TRBV7-9 and TRBJ2-3; D is possibly TRBD2 (6 bases). Germline CDR1 SEHNR, CDR2 FQNEAQ (reference sequence). V was cut by 4 bases and J by 5 bases, with 13 bases left in between. The CDR3 is 14 amino acids. This chain's CDR3 is CASSSTSPVDTQYF. CDR3 nucleotide sequence: TGTGCCAGCAGCTCGACTAGTCCGGTAGATACGCAGTATTTT. Full variable domain (missing parts from reference TRBV7-9 and TRBJ2-3): DTGVSQNPRHKITKRGQNVTFRCDPISEHNRLYWYRQTLGQGPEFLTYFQNEAQLEKSRLLSDRFSAERPKGSFSTLEIQRTEQGDSAMYLCASSSTSPVDTQYFGPGTRLTVL.

This clone was detected only once. The chain has TRBV7-2 and TRBJ2-7; 8 positions agree with TRBD1. This CDR3 region has 13 residues. J lost 3 bases, V lost 5 bases, and 3 bases had no gene match. Germline V gives CDR1 SGHTA, CDR2 FQGNSA. The CDR3 nucleotides read TGTGCCAGCAGCACAACAGGGGGCTACGAGCAGTACTTC. Translation gives CASSTTGGYEQYF.

The chain joins TRBV6-1 to TRBJ1-1; D ambiguous. V was shortened by 3 bases and J by 1 base, with 9 bases between the two germline ends. The CDR3 extends over 14 amino acids. Germline CDR1 reads MNHNS; CDR2 reads SASEGT. The CDR3 bases are TGTGCCAGCAGTGAGGCCCTAGCGAACACTGAAGCTTTCTTT. Its translation: CASSEALANTEAFF.

The CDR3 DNA follows: TGTGCCAGCAGCTTAGGAGGGAACACCGGGGAGCTGTTTTTT. Encoded protein: CASSLGGNTGELFF. V is TRBV11-2 and J is TRBJ2-2, with D hard to call. Germline V gives CDR1 SGHAT, CDR2 FQNNGV. This CDR3 spans 14 amino acids. Trimming left V 1 base short and J 1 base short, with 4 bases between.

The V gene is TRBV6-5, the J gene TRBJ1-6; no clear D. V was cut by 6 bases and J by 6 bases, with 15 bases left in between. This CDR3 is built from 15 residues. In germline, CDR1 is MNHEY, CDR2 SVGAGI. The CDR3 here is CASRRGLRLNSPLHF. The CDR3 bases are TGTGCCAGCAGACGCGGACTGAGGCTTAATTCACCCCTCCACTTT.

The chain has TRBV18 and TRBJ1-2; no firm D call. The V gene lost 3 bases and the J gene lost 0 bases, with 11 bases spanning the gap. Germline values: CDR1 KGHSH, CDR2 LQKENI. The CDR3 has 15 residues. CDR3 sequence (DNA): TGTGCCAGCTCACCCGGGAACGGAGCTAACTATGGCTACACCTTC. Amino acid sequence: CASSPGNGANYGYTF.

The chain employs TRBV7-8 and TRBJ1-2, with TRBD1 identical over 7 bases. This CDR3 is 12 amino acids long. The trim removed 5 bases at V and 3 bases at J, leaving 0 bases unmatched. The germline CDR1 and CDR2 sequences are SGHVS and FQNEAQ. CDR3 bases: TGTGCCAGCAGCCAGGGGGACTATGGCTACACCTTC. The encoded protein is CASSQGDYGYTF.

The chain carries TRBV30 and TRBJ2-6; 8 bases line up with TRBD1. The CDR3 loop spans 18 amino acids. Germline CDR1 and CDR2: GTSNPN and SVGIG (reference sequence). V lost 3 bases and J lost 4; bases outside the gene matches: 14. The CDR3 DNA reads TGTGCCTGGAGCCAACTTGGAGGCAGGGGGCGCGGGGCCAACGTCCTGACTTTC. This codes for CAWSQLGGRGRGANVLTF. The full variable domain, with the rest looked up from reference TRBV30 and TRBJ2-6, is SQTIHQWPATLVQPVGSPLSLECTVEGTSNPNLYWYRQAAGRGLQLLFYSVGIGQISSEVPQNLSASRPQDRQFILSSKKLLLSDSGFYLCAWSQLGGRGRGANVLTFGAGSRLTVL.

The rearrangement links TRBV7-9 to TRBJ1-1; 9 nucleotides agree with TRBD1. V lost 1 base and J lost 3; bases outside the gene matches: 0. Germline V gives CDR1 SEHNR, CDR2 FQNEAQ (reference sequence). The CDR3 extends over 14 amino acids. CDR3 residues: CASSLGQGDTEAFF. Written as DNA, the CDR3 is TGTGCCAGCAGCTTAGGACAGGGGGACACTGAAGCTTTCTTT.

The rearrangement uses TRBV19 and TRBJ1-5; 8 bases align to TRBD1. Germline CDR1 and CDR2: LNHDA and SQIVND (reference sequence). The CDR3 is 14 amino acids. After removal of 5 bases from V and 4 bases from J, the junction contained 4 bases not matched to a gene. The CDR3 bases are TGTGCCAGTAGTCCCGGACAGGGAAATCAGCCCCAGCATTTT. Translation gives CASSPGQGNQPQHF.

The chain recombines TRBV2 with TRBJ1-2; a possible D gene is TRBD1 (6 bases). Germline assignment: CDR1 SNHLY and CDR2 FYNNEI. The CDR3 has 14 amino acids. The V end lost 1 base, the J end lost 1 base, and 7 bases lay between the germline ends. CDR3 sequence: CASSEVGGNYGYTF. The CDR3 coding sequence is TGTGCCAGCAGTGAAGTAGGGGGTAACTATGGCTACACCTTC.

The genes are TRBV7-9 and TRBJ2-7; 7 nucleotides line up with TRBD1. Germline CDR1 is SEHNR and CDR2 is FQNEAQ (reference sequence). The CDR3 spans 14 residues. V gave up 8 bases and J gave up 6 bases; unmatched junction bases: 13. The CDR3 loop is CASSNAQGVSEQYF. The CDR3 region has the DNA TGTGCCAGCTCGAACGCGCAGGGGGTTTCCGAGCAGTACTTC. Drawing the rest from reference TRBV7-9 and TRBJ2-7, the complete variable domain is DTGVSQNPRHKITKRGQNVTFRCDPISEHNRLYWYRQTLGQGPEFLTYFQNEAQLEKSRLLSDRFSAERPKGSFSTLEIQRTEQGDSAMYLCASSNAQGVSEQYFGPGTRLTVT.

The chain combines TRBV7-7 with TRBJ2-1; perhaps TRBD1 as D (5 bases). Trimming stripped 2 bases from V and 8 bases from J, with 10 bases between. The CDR3 totals 13 residues. The germline V gene encodes CDR1 SSHAT and CDR2 FNYEAQ (reference sequence). This chain's CDR3 is CASSLSRVDEQFF. The CDR3 DNA reads TGTGCCAGCAGCTTATCCAGGGTCGATGAGCAGTTCTTC. Full variable domain (missing parts from reference TRBV7-7 and TRBJ2-1): GAGVSQSPRYKVTKRGQDVTLRCDPISSHATLYWYQQALGQGPEFLTYFNYEAQPDKSGLPSDRFSAERPEGSISTLTIQRTEQRDSAMYRCASSLSRVDEQFFGPGTRLTVL.

V is TRBV7-2 and J is TRBJ2-1; 11 bases map to TRBD2. CDR1 SGHTA and CDR2 FQGNSA come from the germline V gene. V lost 0 bases and J lost 7; bases outside the gene matches: 5. The length of the CDR3 is 16 residues. This CDR3 is CASSLALAGGENEQFF. CDR3 in DNA: TGTGCCAGCAGCTTAGCGCTAGCGGGGGGTGAGAATGAGCAGTTCTTC.